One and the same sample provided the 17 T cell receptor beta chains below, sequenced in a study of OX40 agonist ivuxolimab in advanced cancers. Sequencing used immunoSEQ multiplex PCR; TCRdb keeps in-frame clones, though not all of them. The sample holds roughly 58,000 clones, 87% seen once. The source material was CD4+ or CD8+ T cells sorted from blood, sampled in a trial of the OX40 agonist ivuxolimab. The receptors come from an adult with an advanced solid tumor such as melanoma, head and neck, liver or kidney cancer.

The CDR3 DNA follows: TGTGCCAGCAGTAGCGGAGGGGCCTACAATGAGCAGTTCTTC. This translates into CASSSGGAYNEQFF. V and J are TRBV11-2 and TRBJ2-1; D might be TRBD2 (6 bases). Deletions cut 6 bases from V and 2 bases from J, with 11 bases between. The CDR3 loop spans 14 amino acids. The germline gives CDR1 SGHAT, CDR2 FQNNGV.

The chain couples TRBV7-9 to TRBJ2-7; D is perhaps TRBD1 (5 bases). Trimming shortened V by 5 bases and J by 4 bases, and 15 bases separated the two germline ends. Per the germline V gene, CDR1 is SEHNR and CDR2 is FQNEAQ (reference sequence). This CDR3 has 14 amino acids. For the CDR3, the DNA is TGTGCCAGCAGCACCCGACGCGACAGTTACGAGCAGTACTTC. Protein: CASSTRRDSYEQYF.

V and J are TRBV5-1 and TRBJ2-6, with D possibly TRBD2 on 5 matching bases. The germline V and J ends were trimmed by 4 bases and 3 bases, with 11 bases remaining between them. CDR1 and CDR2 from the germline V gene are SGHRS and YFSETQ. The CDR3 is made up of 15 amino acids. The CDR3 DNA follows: TGCGCCAGCAGCCACGGGGATGGTGGGGCCAACGTCCTGACTTTC. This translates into CASSHGDGGANVLTF.

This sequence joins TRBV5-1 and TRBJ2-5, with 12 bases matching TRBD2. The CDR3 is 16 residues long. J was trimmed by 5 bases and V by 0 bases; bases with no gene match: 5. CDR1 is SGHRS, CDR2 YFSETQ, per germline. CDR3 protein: CASSLGGGTSGETQYF. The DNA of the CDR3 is TGCGCCAGCAGCTTGGGCGGAGGGACTAGCGGGGAGACCCAGTACTTC.

The DNA of the CDR3 is TGTGCCATCAGTGGTAGCAGGGAAAGCCCTGAAGCTTTCTTT. As protein: CAISGSRESPEAFF. V gene TRBV10-3 combines with J gene TRBJ1-1; tentatively, D is TRBD1 (5 bases). With 4 bases removed from V and 6 bases from J, the gap between germline ends came to 15 bases. The CDR3 extends over 14 amino acids. Germline V gene lookup returns CDR1 ENHRY and CDR2 SYGVKD.

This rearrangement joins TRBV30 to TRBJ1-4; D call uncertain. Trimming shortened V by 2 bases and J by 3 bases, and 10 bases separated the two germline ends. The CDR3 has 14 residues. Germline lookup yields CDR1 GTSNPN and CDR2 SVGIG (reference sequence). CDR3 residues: CAWSWWASNEKLFF. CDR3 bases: TGTGCCTGGAGTTGGTGGGCCTCTAATGAAAAACTGTTTTTT.

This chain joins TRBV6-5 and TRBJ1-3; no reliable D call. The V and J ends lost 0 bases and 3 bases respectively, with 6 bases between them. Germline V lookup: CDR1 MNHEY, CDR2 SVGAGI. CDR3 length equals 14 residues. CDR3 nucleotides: TGTGCCAGCAGTTACTCGAGGGATGGAAACACCATATATTTT. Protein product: CASSYSRDGNTIYF.

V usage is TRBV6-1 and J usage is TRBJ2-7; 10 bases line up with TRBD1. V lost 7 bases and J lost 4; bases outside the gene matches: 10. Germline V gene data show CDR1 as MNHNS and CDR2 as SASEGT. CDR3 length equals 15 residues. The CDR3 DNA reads TGTGCCAGCACCCCCACCGGGACAGGGGTTTACGAGCAGTACTTC. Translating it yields CASTPTGTGVYEQYF.

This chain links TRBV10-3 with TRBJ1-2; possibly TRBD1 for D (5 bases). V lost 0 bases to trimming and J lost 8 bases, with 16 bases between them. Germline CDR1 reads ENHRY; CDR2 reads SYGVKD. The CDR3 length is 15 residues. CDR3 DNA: TGTGCCATCAGTGAGTCCGGGCAGGGCCGCTCGGGCTACACCTTC. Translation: CAISESGQGRSGYTF.

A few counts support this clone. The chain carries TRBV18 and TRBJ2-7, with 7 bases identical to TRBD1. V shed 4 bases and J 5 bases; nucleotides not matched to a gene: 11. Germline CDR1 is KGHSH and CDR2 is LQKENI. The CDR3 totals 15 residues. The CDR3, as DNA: TGTGCCAGCTCACTACCAGGGACAGCATCCCACGAGCAGTACTTC. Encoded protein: CASSLPGTASHEQYF.

The CDR3, as DNA: TGTGCCTGGAGTGTCCCTAGCGGGGGGTACATAGATACGCAGTATTTT. It is translated as CAWSVPSGGYIDTQYF. J is TRBJ2-3 and V is TRBV30, with 11 bases that match TRBD2. In germline, CDR1 is GTSNPN, CDR2 SVGIG (reference sequence). V lost 0 bases and J lost 5; bases outside the gene matches: 7. This CDR3 spans 16 amino acids.

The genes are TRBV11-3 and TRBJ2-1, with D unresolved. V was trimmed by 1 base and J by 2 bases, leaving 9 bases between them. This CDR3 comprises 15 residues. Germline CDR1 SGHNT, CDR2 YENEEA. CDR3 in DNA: TGTGCCAGCAGCTTAGGGGTAATCCCCTACAATGAGCAGTTCTTC. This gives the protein CASSLGVIPYNEQFF.

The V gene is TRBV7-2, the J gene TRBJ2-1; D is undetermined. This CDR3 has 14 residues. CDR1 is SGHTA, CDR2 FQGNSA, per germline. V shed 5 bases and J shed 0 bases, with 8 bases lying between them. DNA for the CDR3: TGTGCCAGCAGCACAACCCTCTCCTACAATGAGCAGTTCTTC. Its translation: CASSTTLSYNEQFF.

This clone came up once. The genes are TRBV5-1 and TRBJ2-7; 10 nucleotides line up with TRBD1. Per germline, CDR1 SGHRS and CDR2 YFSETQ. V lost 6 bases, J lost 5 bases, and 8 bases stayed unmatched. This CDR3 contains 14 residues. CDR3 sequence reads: CASNTGQGVDEQYF. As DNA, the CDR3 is TGCGCCAGCAACACCGGACAGGGGGTTGACGAGCAGTACTTC.

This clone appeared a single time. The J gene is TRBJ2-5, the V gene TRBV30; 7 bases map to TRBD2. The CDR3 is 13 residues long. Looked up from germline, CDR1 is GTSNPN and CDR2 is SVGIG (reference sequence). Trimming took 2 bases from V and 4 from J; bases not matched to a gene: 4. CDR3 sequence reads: CAWSPGRGETQYF. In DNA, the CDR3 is TGTGCCTGGAGTCCGGGGAGGGGAGAGACCCAGTACTTC.

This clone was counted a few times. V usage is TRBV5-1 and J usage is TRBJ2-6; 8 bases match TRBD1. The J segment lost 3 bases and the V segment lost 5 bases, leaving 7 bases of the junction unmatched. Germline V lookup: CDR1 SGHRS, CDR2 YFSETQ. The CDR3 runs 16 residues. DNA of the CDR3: TGCGCCAGCAGTTTTGCAGGGGGCGTTGGGGCCAACGTCCTGACTTTC. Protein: CASSFAGGVGANVLTF.

The CDR3 protein is CASSPGTGWTEAFF. The CDR3 bases are TGTGCCAGCAGCCCCGGGACAGGGTGGACTGAAGCTTTCTTT. This chain connects TRBV7-3 to TRBJ1-1; 9 bases line up with TRBD1. The CDR3 spans 14 residues. Germline V CDR1 and CDR2: SGHTA, FQGTGA. Unmatched junction bases numbered 6, after V lost 5 bases and J lost 5 bases.